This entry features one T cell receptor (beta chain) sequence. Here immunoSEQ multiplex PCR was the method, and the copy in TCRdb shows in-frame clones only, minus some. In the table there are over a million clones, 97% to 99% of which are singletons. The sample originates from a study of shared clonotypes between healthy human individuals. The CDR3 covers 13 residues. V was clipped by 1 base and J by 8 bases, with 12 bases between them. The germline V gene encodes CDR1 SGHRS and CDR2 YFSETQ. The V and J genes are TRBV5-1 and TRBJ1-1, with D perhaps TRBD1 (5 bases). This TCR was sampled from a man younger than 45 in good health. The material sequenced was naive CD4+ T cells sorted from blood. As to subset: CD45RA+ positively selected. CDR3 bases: TGCGCCAGCAGCTTGCGGGGCCGGGGGGAAGCTTTCTTT. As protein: CASSLRGRGEAFF.